The T cell receptor (beta chain) under discussion was sequenced for a study of cytomegalovirus exposure and HLA in healthy donors. Study at large: Inside one of the first data releases sat around 85 million unique TCRs taken from HLA-typed donors.

Note on this clone: Its antigen remains unidentified.

V shed 5 bases and J shed 0 bases, with 11 bases lying between them. CDR3 length: 15 amino acids. Per germline, CDR1 LGHNT and CDR2 FRNRAP. Researchers ran the PCR with 60 Vbeta and 13 Jbeta primers. As processed by the authors: A later analysis counted 70 million to 85 million unique TCR beta chains, some 11 million shared. This table comes from immunoSEQ multiplex PCR, and its TCRdb copy is limited to in-frame clones, with some not included. The D gene and trimming were derived from the DNA, and the V and J assignments and clone size from that table. The sample has over 65,000 clones, around 73% seen once. Study-wide points: The listing of 150 to 200 TCR beta chains classed them as cytomegalovirus-associated. Most TCRs appeared rarely, but some public TCRs recurred in many donors.

The chain is built from TRBV12-5 and TRBJ2-1; no reliable D call. The sequence was obtained from a man over 45 in good health and CMV-seronegative. The sequenced sample consisted of PBMCs. CDR3 DNA: TGTGCTAGTGGTCCCTTACCCGGCTCCTACAATGAGCAGTTCTTC. Protein sequence: CASGPLPGSYNEQFF.